This is a list of T cell receptor beta chains from one sample in a study of blood T cell repertoires in COVID-19. Assay: immunoSEQ multiplex PCR; the TCRdb copy retains only in-frame clones and omits some. The profile covers tens of thousands of clones, with approximately 79% appearing a single time and about 16% taken by the ten largest. The sample taken for sequencing was peripheral blood. Every receptor here comes from a man older than 75 with active COVID-19. Each CDR3 is given with its conserved first and last residue. Each record gives: D gene, V gene, CDR3 protein. The D gene is left open where the match is weak.

NA,TRBV19,CASSLLGGNQPQHF
NA,TRBV7-2,CASSLSGRENIQYF
NA,TRBV7-8,CASSDTGLRGTGELFF
NA,TRBV9,CASSQGGSFFSRTEAFF
NA,TRBV24-1,CATSETGTDTQYF
NA,TRBV3-1/TRBV3-2,CASSLQDYGYTF
NA,TRBV28,CASSPSSGGHTEAFF
TRBD2,TRBV5-4,CASSLGLAGANTGELFF
NA,TRBV20-1,CSASGRETQYF
NA,TRBV3-1/TRBV3-2,CASSQVIGAETQYF
NA,TRBV4-3,CASSQEPPRQGLYEQYF
NA,TRBV27,CASSLSGVEAFF
NA,TRBV5-1,CASSFLEAERYEQYF
TRBD2,TRBV7-3,CASSRSRTSGGASTDTQYF